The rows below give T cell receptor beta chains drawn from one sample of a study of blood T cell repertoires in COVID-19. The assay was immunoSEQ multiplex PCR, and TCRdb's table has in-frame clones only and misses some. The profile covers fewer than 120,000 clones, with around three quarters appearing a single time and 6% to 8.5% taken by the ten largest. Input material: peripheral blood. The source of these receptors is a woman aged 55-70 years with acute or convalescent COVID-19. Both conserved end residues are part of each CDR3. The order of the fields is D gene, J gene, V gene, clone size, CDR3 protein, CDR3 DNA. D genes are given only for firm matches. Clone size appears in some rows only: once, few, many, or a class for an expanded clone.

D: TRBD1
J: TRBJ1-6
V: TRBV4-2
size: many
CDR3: CASSQRGDRGGALHF
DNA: TGTGCCAGCAGCCAGAGGGGGGACAGGGGTGGGGCCCTCCACTTT

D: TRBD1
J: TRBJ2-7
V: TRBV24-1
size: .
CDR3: CATSAPSRDRDYEQYF
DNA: TGTGCCACCAGTGCCCCCTCCCGGGACAGGGACTACGAGCAGTACTTC

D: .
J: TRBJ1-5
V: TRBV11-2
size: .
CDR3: CASSPRGSGVGNQPQHF
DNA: TGTGCCAGCAGCCCCAGAGGGTCGGGCGTGGGCAATCAGCCCCAGCATTTT

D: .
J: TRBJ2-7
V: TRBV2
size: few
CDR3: CASSEALREQYF
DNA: TGTGCCAGCAGTGAAGCGCTTCGGGAGCAGTACTTC

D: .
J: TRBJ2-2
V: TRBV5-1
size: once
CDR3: CASSPLIQGRELFF
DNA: TGCGCCAGCAGCCCGTTGATACAGGGTAGGGAGCTGTTTTTT

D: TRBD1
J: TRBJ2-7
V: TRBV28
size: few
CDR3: CASRTGGLAYEQYF
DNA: TGTGCCAGCAGGACAGGGGGGTTAGCCTACGAGCAGTACTTC

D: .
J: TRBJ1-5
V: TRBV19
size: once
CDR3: CASSIGDYSNQPQHF
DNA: TGTGCCAGTAGTATAGGAGATTATAGCAATCAGCCCCAGCATTTT

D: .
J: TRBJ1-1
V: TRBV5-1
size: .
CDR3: CASSLDGGNTEAFF
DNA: TGCGCCAGCAGCTTGGACGGGGGTAACACTGAAGCTTTCTTT

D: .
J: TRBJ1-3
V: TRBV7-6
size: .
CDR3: CASSPPGNSGNTIYF
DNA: TGTGCCAGCAGCCCCCCCGGGAACTCTGGAAACACCATATATTTT

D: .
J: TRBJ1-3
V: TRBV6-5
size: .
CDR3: CASSYSGRYSGNTIYF
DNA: TGTGCCAGCAGTTACTCGGGCAGGTACTCTGGAAACACCATATATTTT